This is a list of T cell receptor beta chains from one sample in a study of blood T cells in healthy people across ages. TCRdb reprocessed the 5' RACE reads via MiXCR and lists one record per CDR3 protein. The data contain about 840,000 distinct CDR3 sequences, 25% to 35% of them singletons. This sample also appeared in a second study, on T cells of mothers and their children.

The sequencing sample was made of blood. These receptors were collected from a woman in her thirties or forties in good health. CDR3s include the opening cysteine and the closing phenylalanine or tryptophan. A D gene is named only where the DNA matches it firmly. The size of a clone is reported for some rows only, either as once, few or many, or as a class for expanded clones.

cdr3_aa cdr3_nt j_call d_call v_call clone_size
CASGDGMNTEAFF TGTGCCAGTGGAGACGGAATGAACACTGAAGCTTTCTTT TRBJ1-1 - TRBV27 -
CASSLGGPLDEQFF TGTGCCAGCAGCTTAGGGGGGCCTTTGGACGAGCAGTTCTTC TRBJ2-1 - TRBV7-9 few
CASGLAWGIDEQFF TGTGCCAGCGGCCTCGCGTGGGGGATCGATGAGCAGTTCTTC TRBJ2-1 - TRBV12-3/TRBV12-4 -
CAISESAKGAQHF TGTGCCATCAGTGAATCTGCTAAGGGGGCCCAGCATTTT TRBJ1-5 - TRBV10-3 -
CTSSSQGAGAYGYTF TGTACCAGCAGTTCTCAGGGGGCAGGGGCCTATGGCTACACCTTC TRBJ1-2 TRBD1 TRBV7-2 few
CASSPSKHESSYNEQFF TGCGCCAGCAGCCCGAGTAAACACGAGAGCTCCTACAATGAGCAGTTCTTC TRBJ2-1 - TRBV5-1 few
CAASDRSTDTQYF TGTGCCGCCAGTGATCGGAGCACAGATACGCAGTATTTT TRBJ2-3 - TRBV24-1 few
CASSLPSGGVEETQYF TGTGCCAGCAGCCTCCCGAGCGGGGGGGTAGAAGAGACCCAGTACTTC TRBJ2-5 TRBD2 TRBV5-4 -
CASGLGTSDEQFF TGTGCTAGTGGTTTGGGGACTAGCGATGAGCAGTTCTTC TRBJ2-1 TRBD2 TRBV12-5 -
CASSLGGGPWETQYF TGCGCCAGCAGCTTAGGCGGCGGCCCGTGGGAGACCCAGTACTTC TRBJ2-5 - TRBV5-1 -
CASSFRAGSTDTQYF TGTGCCAGCAGTTTCCGGGCGGGAAGCACAGATACGCAGTATTTT TRBJ2-3 - TRBV28 -
CASSFGQVAYEQYF TGCGCCAGCAGCTTTGGACAGGTAGCCTACGAGCAGTACTTC TRBJ2-7 TRBD1 TRBV5-1 many
CSARGGSEANVLTF TGCAGTGCTAGGGGGGGCTCGGAGGCCAACGTCCTGACTTTC TRBJ2-6 - TRBV20-1 -
CASSPTGTSSADEQYF TGTGCCAGCAGCCCGACGGGGACCTCTTCAGCTGACGAGCAGTACTTC TRBJ2-7 - TRBV7-3 few
CASSLPGYSGANVRTF TGTGCCAGCAGCTTACCAGGATACTCTGGGGCCAACGTCCGGACTTTC TRBJ2-6 - TRBV5-6 few
CGAGGEAAYEQYF TGCGGCGCCGGGGGGGAGGCAGCCTACGAGCAGTACTTC TRBJ2-7 TRBD2 TRBV29-1 -
CASTTGQGYEQYF TGTGCCAGCACTACGGGACAGGGGTACGAGCAGTACTTC TRBJ2-7 TRBD1 TRBV2 many
CASGPGQRIAREQYF TGTGCCAGCGGGCCGGGACAGCGAATTGCCCGCGAGCAGTACTTC TRBJ2-7 TRBD1 TRBV6-2/TRBV6-3 few
CASTPAGRTQYF TGTGCCAGCACGCCGGCGGGGCGTACGCAGTATTTT TRBJ2-3 - TRBV12-3/TRBV12-4 -
CASSLGDRGKFF TGTGCCAGCAGCTTAGGGGACAGGGGTAAGTTCTTC TRBJ2-1 TRBD1 TRBV7-9 once
CASSPPGQGNGYTF TGTGCCAGCTCACCACCGGGGCAGGGGAATGGCTACACCTTC TRBJ1-2 - TRBV18 -
CASSPRLAGDSVNEQFF TGTGCCAGCAGCCCGCGACTAGCGGGGGACTCGGTGAATGAGCAGTTCTTC TRBJ2-1 TRBD2 TRBV11-2 many
CASSYGGGNIQYF TGTGCCAGCAGTTACGGGGGAGGAAACATTCAGTACTTC TRBJ2-4 - TRBV6-5 many
CASSLTGQHNEKLFF TGTGCCAGCAGCTTAACGGGACAGCATAATGAAAAACTGTTTTTT TRBJ1-4 TRBD1 TRBV7-3 -
CASSLAQTGAEKLFF TGTGCCAGCAGTTTAGCCCAGACAGGGGCCGAAAAACTGTTTTTT TRBJ1-4 TRBD1 TRBV12-3/TRBV12-4 few
CASGSGLVGETQYF TGCGCCAGCGGCTCGGGACTAGTCGGAGAGACCCAGTACTTC TRBJ2-5 TRBD2 TRBV5-1 -
CASSKDPGYEQFF TGTGCCAGCAGCAAGGACCCAGGGTATGAGCAGTTCTTC TRBJ2-1 - TRBV6-5 many
CASSTRTGAHEQYF TGTGCCAGCAGCACTAGAACAGGGGCCCACGAGCAGTACTTC TRBJ2-7 TRBD1 TRBV7-8 many
CASSLGQRYNEQFF TGCGCCAGCAGCCTGGGACAGCGATACAATGAGCAGTTCTTC TRBJ2-1 TRBD1 TRBV5-1 -
CASSGGQGRRETQYF TGTGCCAGCAGTGGTGGACAGGGTAGGAGGGAGACCCAGTACTTC TRBJ2-5 TRBD1 TRBV28 many
CASSPQRSSTDTQYF TGTGCCAGCAGTCCCCAGAGATCTAGCACAGATACGCAGTATTTT TRBJ2-3 - TRBV2 -
CASSKDRLSYNSPLHF TGTGCCAGCAGCAAGGACCGGCTCTCCTATAATTCACCCCTCCACTTT TRBJ1-6 - TRBV7-2 many
CASSLPLSGINEQFF TGTGCCAGCAGCCTCCCTTTGTCTGGGATTAATGAGCAGTTCTTC TRBJ2-1 - TRBV7-2 many
CASSRQWRETQYF TGTGCCAGCAGCCGTCAATGGAGGGAGACCCAGTACTTC TRBJ2-5 - TRBV14 once
CSASGPAKSTGELFF TGCAGTGCGAGTGGACCAGCCAAATCCACCGGGGAGCTGTTTTTT TRBJ2-2 - TRBV20-1 -
CAIKQGVRGGGYTF TGTGCCATCAAACAGGGTGTAAGAGGGGGCGGCTACACCTTC TRBJ1-2 TRBD1 TRBV10-3 many
CATIGWQTARTNEKLFF TGTGCCACCATAGGATGGCAGACAGCCCGAACTAATGAAAAACTGTTTTTT TRBJ1-4 - TRBV28 -
CASSQLPGQGYEQYF TGCGCCAGCAGCCAGCTTCCGGGACAGGGCTACGAGCAGTACTTC TRBJ2-7 TRBD1 TRBV4-1 many
CASLGQGRGTEAFF TGTGCCAGCCTCGGACAGGGAAGGGGCACTGAAGCTTTCTTT TRBJ1-1 TRBD1 TRBV6-1 -
CASSPYSLLNYGYTF TGCGCCAGCAGCCCATATAGTCTACTTAACTATGGCTACACCTTC TRBJ1-2 - TRBV4-3 many
CGVEDPGDSYTGELFF TGCGGCGTTGAAGATCCCGGGGATTCCTACACCGGGGAGCTGTTTTTT TRBJ2-2 - TRBV29-1 -
CASSPIDRLYQETQYF TGTGCCAGCTCACCCATCGACAGGTTGTACCAAGAGACCCAGTACTTC TRBJ2-5 - TRBV18 many
CASSLALWDRGEVEQFF TGTGCCAGCAGCTTGGCGCTTTGGGACAGGGGAGAGGTTGAGCAGTTCTTC TRBJ2-1 TRBD1 TRBV7-9 many
CASSLFLTTGPTDTQYF TGTGCCAGCAGTTTATTCCTTACGACAGGGCCCACGGATACGCAGTATTTT TRBJ2-3 TRBD1 TRBV12-3/TRBV12-4 -
CASSNRQGNYGYTF TGTGCCAGCAGCAACCGACAGGGTAACTATGGCTACACCTTC TRBJ1-2 TRBD1 TRBV9 few
CASGAGVDTQYF TGTGCCAGCGGCGCAGGGGTAGATACGCAGTATTTT TRBJ2-3 - TRBV7-8 many
CASSKDRGFGEAFF TGTGCCAGCAGTAAAGACCGCGGATTCGGAGAAGCTTTCTTT TRBJ1-1 - TRBV12-3/TRBV12-4 -
CASSFSGRAKGQETQYF TGTGCCAGCAGTTTCTCCGGGCGGGCAAAGGGACAAGAGACCCAGTACTTC TRBJ2-5 - TRBV28 -
CASRAGQGAKRETQYF TGTGCCAGCCGAGCAGGACAGGGGGCTAAGAGAGAGACCCAGTACTTC TRBJ2-5 TRBD1 TRBV7-9 -
CASSDRTSYGYTF TGTGCCAGCTCGGACAGGACATCCTATGGCTACACCTTC TRBJ1-2 TRBD1 TRBV7-3 -
CSARMLAGASTDTQYF TGCAGTGCTAGAATGCTAGCGGGGGCGTCCACGGATACGCAGTATTTT TRBJ2-3 TRBD2 TRBV20-1 few
CASSLDGTGVDEQYF TGTGCCAGCAGCTTAGATGGGACAGGGGTGGACGAGCAGTACTTC TRBJ2-7 TRBD1 TRBV7-9 few
CASSEDVTGPNQPQHF TGTGCCAGCAGTGAAGATGTTACGGGGCCTAATCAGCCCCAGCATTTT TRBJ1-5 - TRBV2 -
CAGSSLLAGGRTGELFF TGTGCCGGCAGCTCTCTCCTGGCGGGGGGAAGGACCGGGGAGCTGTTTTTT TRBJ2-2 TRBD2 TRBV12-3/TRBV12-4 -
CASSPEIGRADGYTF TGTGCCAGCTCACCGGAAATAGGTCGGGCGGATGGCTACACCTTC TRBJ1-2 - TRBV18 -
CASGTDSGTSTDTQYF TGTGCTAGTGGAACGGACAGCGGAACCTCCACAGATACGCAGTATTTT TRBJ2-3 - TRBV12-5 -
CASTPPGTNYGYTF TGTGCCAGCACCCCCCCAGGGACTAACTATGGCTACACCTTC TRBJ1-2 - TRBV28 few
CASSLETSFNEQFF TGCGCCAGCAGCTTGGAAACCAGCTTCAATGAGCAGTTCTTC TRBJ2-1 - TRBV5-1 few
CASSPRLAGTTGELFF TGTGCCAGCAGCCCCAGACTAGCGGGAACAACCGGGGAGCTGTTTTTT TRBJ2-2 TRBD2 TRBV9 few